This entry lists 28 T cell receptor beta chains sequenced from one sample in a study of patients and donors after allogeneic stem cell transplantation. TCRdb analysed the RT-PCR reads with MiXCR anew, one entry per CDR3 protein. The sample contains 70,000 or so distinct CDR3 sequences, roughly 29% of which appear only once. Sequencing was done on a sample of blood, either unsorted or a sorted T cell fraction (not recorded which). These receptors all stem from a human donor who was either an allogeneic HSCT recipient or a stem cell or donor lymphocyte infusion donor (not recorded which). It is not recorded whose cells these are; they may come from a transplant donor.

The V and J genes are TRBV30 and TRBJ2-1, with 8 bases aligning to TRBD2. J lost 5 bases, V lost 5 bases, and 8 bases had no gene match. This CDR3 spans 14 amino acids. Germline V gives CDR1 GTSNPN, CDR2 SVGIG (reference sequence). The CDR3 sequence is CAWSTVAGNNEQFF. CDR3 DNA sequence: TGTGCCTGGTCGACGGTAGCGGGGAACAATGAGCAGTTCTTC.

The J gene is TRBJ2-5, the V gene TRBV6-1, with 13 nucleotides matching TRBD2. Germline loops: CDR1 MNHNS, CDR2 SASEGT. There are 16 residues in the CDR3. V lost 5 bases to trimming and J lost 0 bases; unmatched junction nucleotides: 3. The CDR3 DNA follows: TGTGCCAGCAGTAAACTAGCGGGGGGGTACCAAGAGACCCAGTACTTC. It codes for CASSKLAGGYQETQYF.

The chain joins TRBV6-5 to TRBJ2-2; tentative D call: TRBD2 (6 bases). This CDR3 region has 15 residues. V shed 2 bases and J shed 4 bases, with 11 bases lying between them. CDR1 is MNHEY and CDR2 is SVGAGI in the germline V gene. In nucleotides, the CDR3 is TGTGCCAGCAGTTACGCTAGCGAATTCACCGGGGAGCTGTTTTTT. As protein: CASSYASEFTGELFF.

The count of this clonotype is one. CDR3 nucleotide sequence: TGCGCCAGCAGCGGGGCCGGGACAGCGTTCTCCTACGAGCAGTACTTC. This translates into CASSGAGTAFSYEQYF. The chain carries TRBV5-1 and TRBJ2-7, with 7 bases fitting TRBD1. The CDR3 consists of 16 residues. With 4 bases clipped from V and 0 bases from J, the junction kept 10 bases outside the gene matches. CDR1 and CDR2 from the germline V gene are SGHRS and YFSETQ.

This clonotype was counted between two and nine times. The chain has TRBV7-2 and TRBJ1-4; D is unresolved. Per the germline V gene, CDR1 is SGHTA and CDR2 is FQGNSA. The CDR3 is 14 amino acids. Trimming removed 2 bases from V and 0 bases from J, with 4 bases in between. Written as DNA, the CDR3 is TGTGCCAGCAGCTTAAACCCAACTAATGAAAAACTGTTTTTT. It encodes CASSLNPTNEKLFF.

This clonotype showed up just a few times. The chain couples TRBV10-3 to TRBJ2-7; 7 bases are shared with TRBD1. The CDR3 contains 13 residues. Looked up from germline, CDR1 is ENHRY and CDR2 is SYGVKD. Germline trimming cut 6 bases from V and 1 base from J; bases unmatched to any gene: 3. CDR3 amino acids: CAISWDSSYEQYF. The CDR3 nucleotides are TGTGCCATCAGCTGGGACAGTTCCTACGAGCAGTACTTC.

V gene TRBV29-1 combines with J gene TRBJ2-3; 7 bases map to TRBD2. Germline assignment: CDR1 SQVTM and CDR2 ANQGSEA. After removal of 1 base from V and 4 bases from J, the junction contained 2 bases not matched to a gene. The CDR3 loop spans 13 amino acids. The CDR3 DNA reads TGCAGCGTTGAAGGTGCGGGGGCAGATACGCAGTATTTT. Translated, it gives CSVEGAGADTQYF.

This clonotype has a handful of counts. V usage is TRBV3-1 and J usage is TRBJ2-1; 7 positions agree with TRBD1. CDR3 length: 14 amino acids. Germline CDR1 and CDR2: LGHDT and YNNKEL (reference sequence). With 4 bases clipped from V and 4 bases from J, the junction kept 4 bases outside the gene matches. The CDR3 here is CASSPRQGYNEQFF. The CDR3 DNA reads as TGTGCCAGCAGCCCCAGACAGGGTTACAATGAGCAGTTCTTC.

The V gene is TRBV20-1, the J gene TRBJ2-1; 8 bases are a match to TRBD2. The ends lost 4 bases at V and 3 bases at J; junction bases unmatched: 8. The germline V gene encodes CDR1 DFQATT and CDR2 SNEGSKA (reference sequence). This CDR3 contains 15 residues. The CDR3, as DNA: TGCAGTGCTAAGATACAGCGGGGGAGCTACAATGAGCAGTTCTTC. This encodes CSAKIQRGSYNEQFF.

The chain combines TRBV15 with TRBJ2-1, with D possibly TRBD1 on 6 matching bases. The germline V gene encodes CDR1 LNHNV and CDR2 YYDKDF (reference sequence). The CDR3 has 15 amino acids. The V and J ends lost 5 bases and 8 bases respectively, with 19 bases between them. CDR3 sequence (DNA): TGTGCCACCAGCGTCCCCCCCAAAACAGGGTATGAGCAGTTCTTC. This codes for CATSVPPKTGYEQFF.

The rearrangement joins TRBV4-1 to TRBJ2-3; 9 nucleotides match TRBD1. This CDR3 contains 16 residues. V dropped 3 bases and J dropped 5; count of bases not matched to a gene: 9. The V gene's germline CDR1 is MGHRA and CDR2 YSYEKL. The CDR3 nucleotides are TGCGCCAGCAGCCAGATTACAGGGGGCGCGAAAGATACGCAGTATTTT. Translated, it gives CASSQITGGAKDTQYF.

The chain is built from TRBV11-3 and TRBJ2-1; D gene ambiguous. The CDR3 length is 14 residues. CDR1 and CDR2 (germline): SGHNT, YENEEA. Deletions cut 6 bases from V and 7 bases from J, with 16 bases between. As DNA, the CDR3 is TGTGCCAGCAGTTCGCAAGTGGGTCCAAATGAGCAGTTCTTC. It is translated as CASSSQVGPNEQFF.

V is TRBV12-3 or TRBV12-4 and J is TRBJ1-4; D not resolved. The V end was cut by 7 bases, the J end by 0 bases, with 9 bases between. This CDR3 contains 14 residues. CDR3 nucleotide sequence: TGTGCCAGCACCGGACTTGCAACTAATGAAAAACTGTTTTTT. Translated: CASTGLATNEKLFF.

The V call is TRBV30, the J call TRBJ2-2, with no clear D. The ends were cut back, 3 bases at V and 1 base at J, with 15 bases in the middle. Germline V gene data show CDR1 as GTSNPN and CDR2 as SVGIG (reference sequence). The CDR3 spans 16 residues. The CDR3 nucleotides are TGTGCCTGGAGGCCCCAGATATGGTTGAACACCGGGGAGCTGTTTTTT. Residues: CAWRPQIWLNTGELFF.

This clonotype showed up just a few times. The CDR3 spells CSARVGREDEQYF. DNA for the CDR3: TGCAGTGCTAGAGTGGGCCGGGAGGACGAGCAGTACTTC. V is TRBV20-1 and J is TRBJ2-7; the match to TRBD2 covers 7 bases. Germline CDR1 and CDR2: DFQATT and SNEGSKA (reference sequence). Losses at the gene ends were 1 base for V and 5 bases for J; bases not matched to a gene: 5. The CDR3 spans 13 residues.

This clonotype has more than one count but fewer than ten. The CDR3 protein is CASSLLRNTEAFF. The CDR3 DNA sequence: TGTGCCAGCAGCTTACTACGGAACACTGAAGCTTTCTTT. V and J are TRBV7-2 and TRBJ1-1; no reliable D call. V was clipped by 2 bases and J by 1 base, with 5 bases between them. The CDR3 totals 13 residues. CDR1 is SGHTA and CDR2 is FQGNSA in the germline V gene.

This clonotype was observed a single time. The rearrangement joins TRBV27 to TRBJ2-7; D might be TRBD1 (6 bases). Deletions cut 3 bases from V and 3 bases from J, with 9 bases between. The CDR3 runs 13 residues. CDR1 and CDR2 (germline): MNHEY, SMNVEV (reference sequence). For the CDR3, the DNA is TGTGCCAGCAGTTTTTACAGGGACTACGAGCAGTACTTC. It specifies CASSFYRDYEQYF.

This clonotype appeared a few times. V gene TRBV12-3 or TRBV12-4 combines with J gene TRBJ2-2; 7 bases are a match to TRBD1. The junction had 8 bases not matched to a gene; V was cut back by 4 bases and J by 6 bases. This CDR3 is built from 15 residues. CDR3 nucleotide sequence: TGTGCCAGCAGTTCCGACAGGGAAGGCGCCGGGGAGCTGTTTTTT. Translating gives CASSSDREGAGELFF.

This clonotype was counted only a few times. CDR3 in DNA: TGTGCCAGCAGCTTGGGACCCAGGGACAATGAGCAGTTCTTC. It specifies CASSLGPRDNEQFF. The chain joins TRBV12-3 or TRBV12-4 to TRBJ2-1; D may be TRBD1 or TRBD2 (5 bases each). This CDR3 region has 14 residues. V lost 6 bases and J lost 5, with 14 bases in between.

The V and J genes are TRBV7-9 and TRBJ1-2, with unresolved D. From germline, CDR1 is SEHNR and CDR2 FQNEAQ (reference sequence). Trimming pared 0 bases from V and 2 bases from J, leaving 13 bases between. The CDR3 totals 16 residues. The CDR3 reads CASSLASGPPNYGYTF. The CDR3 bases are TGTGCCAGCAGCTTAGCCTCTGGACCGCCGAACTATGGCTACACCTTC.

V is TRBV24-1 and J is TRBJ1-1; 7 bases map to TRBD1. Germline V gene data show CDR1 as KGHDR and CDR2 as SFDVKD. The V gene end was trimmed by 3 bases and the J gene end by 2 bases; junction bases not matched to a gene: 5. The CDR3 is made up of 15 amino acids. The CDR3 DNA reads as TGTGCCACCAGTGATGCCGGGACAGCCAACACTGAAGCTTTCTTT. Protein sequence: CATSDAGTANTEAFF.

The chain links TRBV10-3 to TRBJ2-7; possibly TRBD2 for D (6 bases). Germline loops: CDR1 ENHRY, CDR2 SYGVKD. V was clipped by 6 bases and J by 3 bases, with 9 bases between them. The CDR3 extends over 12 amino acids. In DNA, the CDR3 is TGTGCCATCAGGCGGGACGACTACGAGCAGTACTTC. It specifies CAIRRDDYEQYF.

The chain recombines TRBV15 with TRBJ1-4; TRBD1 matches 7 bases. Trimming at V came to 2 bases and at J to 3 bases, leaving 3 bases not matched to a gene. This CDR3 is 15 amino acids long. The V gene's germline CDR1 is LNHNV and CDR2 YYDKDF (reference sequence). In DNA form, the CDR3 reads TGTGCCACCAGCAGATCGGGACAGTCTAATGAAAAACTGTTTTTT. This translates into CATSRSGQSNEKLFF.

The chain couples TRBV4-1 to TRBJ1-1; no reliable D call. CDR3 length: 13 residues. The germline gives CDR1 MGHRA, CDR2 YSYEKL. V lost 3 bases and J 5 bases, leaving 10 bases between the germline ends. CDR3 amino acids: CASSQAQWTEAFF. As DNA, the CDR3 is TGCGCCAGCAGCCAGGCGCAGTGGACTGAAGCTTTCTTT.

This clonotype came up a few times. This rearrangement joins TRBV29-1 to TRBJ1-2; D is ambiguous. Germline V gene sequence: CDR1 SQVTM, CDR2 ANQGSEA. The CDR3 runs to 8 residues. The CDR3 nucleotides are TGCAAGGCTGATGGCTACACCTTC. The encoded protein is CKADGYTF.

The chain has TRBV5-1 and TRBJ2-7; tentatively, D is TRBD1 (6 bases). Trimming removed 2 bases at V and 3 bases at J, with 12 bases between. Germline values: CDR1 SGHRS, CDR2 YFSETQ. The CDR3 is 14 residues long. The CDR3, as DNA: TGCGCCAGCAGCTTCGAGACAGGATTCTACGAGCAGTACTTC. It specifies CASSFETGFYEQYF.

Only a few counts were recorded for this clonotype. The J gene is TRBJ1-2, the V gene TRBV12-3 or TRBV12-4; D gene ambiguous. V was shortened by 6 bases and J by 0 bases, with 11 bases between the two germline ends. The CDR3 has 14 amino acids. CDR3 sequence (DNA): TGTGCCAGCAGAAGACAACCAGCTAACTATGGCTACACCTTC. Translating it yields CASRRQPANYGYTF.

The CDR3 nucleotides are TGTGCCAGCAGGAGGGAGAGTAGCGAGCAGTACTTC. Amino acids: CASRRESSEQYF. V and J are TRBV6-2 or TRBV6-3 and TRBJ2-7; TRBD2 might be the D (5 bases). The germline CDR1 and CDR2 sequences are MNHEY and SVGEGT. Trimming pared 6 bases from V and 6 bases from J, leaving 12 bases between. The CDR3 covers 12 residues.